Below, 9 T cell receptor beta chains from the same sample are listed, as sequenced in a study of blood T cell repertoires in COVID-19. Sequencing used immunoSEQ multiplex PCR; TCRdb keeps in-frame clones, though not all of them. The data show 170,000 or so clones, with around 84% seen just once and roughly 7% held by the top ten. The specimen sequenced was peripheral blood. The receptor set was obtained from a man aged 50-60 years with active or convalescent COVID-19.

The chain has TRBV29-1 and TRBJ1-5; TRBD1 might be the D (5 bases). The V gene's germline CDR1 is SQVTM and CDR2 ANQGSEA. V lost 4 bases, J lost 3 bases, and 10 bases lay in between. This CDR3 is 13 amino acids long. This chain's CDR3 is CSVATEPNQPQHF. The CDR3 DNA is TGCAGCGTTGCGACAGAACCCAATCAGCCCCAGCATTTT.

This chain uses TRBV27 with TRBJ1-1; 8 nucleotides match TRBD1. V trimming: 0 bases; J trimming: 3 bases; junction bases outside the gene matches: 15. Germline CDR1 reads MNHEY; CDR2 reads SMNVEV (reference sequence). There are 19 residues in the CDR3. The CDR3 here is CASSLSSSGGGKGDTEAFF. CDR3 nucleotides: TGTGCCAGCAGTTTATCATCGTCAGGGGGCGGAAAGGGTGACACTGAAGCTTTCTTT.

The J gene is TRBJ1-1, the V gene TRBV6-5; tentative D call: TRBD1 (5 bases). The germline gives CDR1 MNHEY, CDR2 SVGAGI. The ends were cut back, 7 bases at V and 0 bases at J, with 9 bases in the middle. The CDR3 sequence is 13 residues long. CDR3 loop: CASNGGVNTEAFF. In nucleotides, the CDR3 is TGTGCCAGCAACGGGGGGGTGAACACTGAAGCTTTCTTT.

This clone was counted a single time. The chain recombines TRBV5-5 with TRBJ2-7, with 10 positions matching TRBD2. This CDR3 has 17 amino acids. After removal of 0 bases from V and 1 base from J, the junction contained 7 bases not matched to a gene. Germline V gene sequence: CDR1 SGHKS, CDR2 YYEKEE (reference sequence). DNA of the CDR3: TGTGCCAGCAGCTTGGAGCTAGCGGGGGCCAGTTCCTACGAGCAGTACTTC. Translation gives CASSLELAGASSYEQYF.

The V call is TRBV4-1, the J call TRBJ2-1; 9 bases map to TRBD1. Germline CDR1 MGHRA, CDR2 YSYEKL. The CDR3 has 16 residues. With V trimmed by 4 bases and J by 8 bases, 12 bases remained unmatched. The CDR3 nucleotides are TGCGCCAGCAGCCGGATCCCGGGACAGGGAGCCGATGAGCAGTTCTTC. It translates to CASSRIPGQGADEQFF.

V and J are TRBV3-1 (or the pseudogene TRBV3-2) and TRBJ1-2; possibly TRBD1 for D (6 bases). The CDR3 is 12 amino acids. Germline values: CDR1 LGHDT, CDR2 YNNKEL (reference sequence). The ends were cut back, 4 bases at V and 8 bases at J, with 11 bases in the middle. The CDR3 DNA reads TGTGCCAGCAGCCTAGAGGACAGCGGCTACACCTTC. This codes for CASSLEDSGYTF.

V and J are TRBV5-6 and TRBJ2-4; 9 bases agree with TRBD2. CDR1 SGHDT and CDR2 YYEEEE come from the germline V gene. V shed 5 bases, J shed 0 bases, and the junction held 9 bases outside the gene matches. The CDR3 has 17 amino acids. The CDR3 loop reads CASRTAGGALAKNIQYF. In DNA, the CDR3 is TGTGCCAGCAGGACAGCGGGAGGAGCTTTAGCCAAAAACATTCAGTACTTC.

This clone appeared once. The CDR3 sequence is CASRYGGVTYEQYF. CDR3 in DNA: TGCGCCAGCAGATATGGAGGAGTTACCTACGAGCAGTACTTC. V and J are TRBV5-1 and TRBJ2-7, with D possibly matching TRBD2 (5 bases). CDR1 SGHRS and CDR2 YFSETQ come from the germline V gene. The length of the CDR3 is 14 residues. V was trimmed by 5 bases and J by 2 bases, leaving 14 bases between them.

The chain joins TRBV11-3 to TRBJ2-1; D unclear. The CDR3 covers 13 residues. Germline CDR1 is SGHNT and CDR2 is YENEEA. V lost 0 bases and J 6 bases, leaving 6 bases between the germline ends. The CDR3 spells CASSLDSINEQFF. The CDR3 DNA follows: TGTGCCAGCAGCTTAGATTCAATCAATGAGCAGTTCTTC.